The T cell receptor beta chain described here comes from a study of radiotherapy plus CTLA-4 blockade in lung cancer. Across the study: Among patients, over 15% showed objective responses, and over 30% had disease control.

People whose metastatic non-small-cell lung cancer was chemo-refractory got focal radiation along with CTLA-4 blockade by ipilimumab. A note on this clone: Its antigen is not known.

Regarding the study as a whole: In blood, tumor-derived TCR clones expanded after radiotherapy plus ipilimumab. According to reports, early shifts in blood T cell clones, alongside interferon-beta, forecast response most accurately.

Assay used: immunoSEQ multiplex PCR; TCRdb lists only in-frame clones, some missing. The top ten hold approximately 5% of the sample, which has tens of thousands of clones, about four fifths seen once. CDR3 size: 14 residues. The germline CDR1 and CDR2 sequences are LNHDA and SQIVND (reference sequence). The ends were cut back, 5 bases at V and 5 bases at J, with 14 bases in the middle. This chain links TRBV19 with TRBJ2-3; D is unclear. The receptor was isolated from a human donor with non-small cell lung cancer whose response to radiotherapy plus ipilimumab could not be evaluated. The specimen comprised peripheral blood, sampled from a patient treated with radiotherapy plus ipilimumab. The CDR3 protein is CASSFEDSGDTQYF. DNA of the CDR3: TGTGCCAGTAGTTTTGAAGATTCAGGAGATACGCAGTATTTT.